This T cell receptor beta chain was captured by sequencing in a study of OX40 agonist ivuxolimab in advanced cancers. At the level of the study: While on treatment, patients had intravenous ivuxolimab at 0.01 to 10 mg/kg every 2 weeks. Cohort: roughly 79% men, mean age roughly 60, aged about 23 to 79. Study-wide results and caveats: Expanded clones were, on average, more numerous in CD8+ T cells than in CD4+. The 0.1-3.0 mg/kg partial responders had among the lowest clonal expansion.

Note on this clone: Its matching antigen is unknown.

The CDR3 is 15 residues long. Germline trimming cut 4 bases from V and 3 bases from J; bases unmatched to any gene: 7. The germline V gene has CDR1 SGHNT and CDR2 YYREEE (reference sequence). TCRdb's copy holds only in-frame clones and misses some; the assay was immunoSEQ multiplex PCR. The data show tens of thousands of clones, around 91% seen once. The chain uses TRBV5-4 and TRBJ1-2; TRBD1 aligns across 9 bases. The source of this sequence is an adult with an advanced solid tumor such as melanoma, head and neck, liver or kidney cancer. Sequencing was performed on CD4+ or CD8+ T cells sorted from blood, taken in a trial of the OX40 agonist ivuxolimab. In DNA, the CDR3 is TGTGCCAGCAGCCTCAGGACAGGGGTGGACTATGGCTACACCTTC. Protein sequence: CASSLRTGVDYGYTF.